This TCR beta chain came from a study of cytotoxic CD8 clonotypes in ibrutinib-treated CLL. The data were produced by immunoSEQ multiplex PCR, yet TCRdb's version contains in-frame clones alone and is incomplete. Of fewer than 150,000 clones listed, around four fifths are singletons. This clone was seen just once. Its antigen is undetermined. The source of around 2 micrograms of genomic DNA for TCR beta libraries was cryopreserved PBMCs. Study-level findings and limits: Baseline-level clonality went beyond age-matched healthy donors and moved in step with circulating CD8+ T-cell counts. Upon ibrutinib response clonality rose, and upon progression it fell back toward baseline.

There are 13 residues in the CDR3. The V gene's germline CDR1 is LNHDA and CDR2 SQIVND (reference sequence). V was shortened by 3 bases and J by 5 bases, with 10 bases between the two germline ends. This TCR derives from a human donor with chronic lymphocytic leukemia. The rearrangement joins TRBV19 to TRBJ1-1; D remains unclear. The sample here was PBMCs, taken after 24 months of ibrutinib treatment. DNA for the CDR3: TGTGCCAGTAGTATTAAGGGTTTGACTGAAGCTTTCTTT. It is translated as CASSIKGLTEAFF.